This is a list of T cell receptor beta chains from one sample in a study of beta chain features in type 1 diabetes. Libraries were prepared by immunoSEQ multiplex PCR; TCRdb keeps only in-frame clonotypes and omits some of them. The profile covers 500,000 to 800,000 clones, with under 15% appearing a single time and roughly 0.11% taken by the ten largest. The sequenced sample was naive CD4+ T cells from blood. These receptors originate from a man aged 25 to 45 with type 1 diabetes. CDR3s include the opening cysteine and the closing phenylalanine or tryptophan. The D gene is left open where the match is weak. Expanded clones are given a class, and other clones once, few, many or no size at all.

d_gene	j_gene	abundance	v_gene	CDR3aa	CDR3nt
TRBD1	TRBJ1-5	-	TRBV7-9	CASSHTGGGSNQPQHF	TGTGCCAGCAGCCACACAGGGGGCGGGAGCAATCAGCCCCAGCATTTT
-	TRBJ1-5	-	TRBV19	CASSIRLQPQHF	TGTGCCAGTAGTATCCGGCTTCAGCCCCAGCATTTT
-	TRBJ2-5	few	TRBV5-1	CASSLNSEETQYF	TGCGCCAGCAGCTTGAACAGCGAAGAGACCCAGTACTTC
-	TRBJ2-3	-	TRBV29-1	CSVAYESNTDTQYF	TGCAGCGTTGCGTATGAATCAAACACAGATACGCAGTATTTT
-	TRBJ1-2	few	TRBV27	CASSLRATNYGYTF	TGTGCCAGCAGTTTACGCGCGACTAACTATGGCTACACCTTC
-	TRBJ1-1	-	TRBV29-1	CSVEPGDTEAFF	TGCAGCGTTGAACCGGGGGACACTGAAGCTTTCTTT
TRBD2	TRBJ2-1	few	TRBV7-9	CASSSWLAGLTYNEQFF	TGTGCCAGCAGCTCCTGGCTAGCGGGGCTTACCTACAATGAGCAGTTCTTC
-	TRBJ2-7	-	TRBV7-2	CASSPPGSSYEQYF	TGTGCCAGCAGCCCGCCGGGAAGCTCCTACGAGCAGTACTTC
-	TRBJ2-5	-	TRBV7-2	CASTRDVEAQYF	TGTGCCAGCACCCGGGACGTAGAGGCCCAGTACTTC
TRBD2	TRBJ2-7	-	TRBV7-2	CASSSAGTSSYEQYF	TGTGCCAGCAGCTCAGCCGGGACTAGCAGCTACGAGCAGTACTTC
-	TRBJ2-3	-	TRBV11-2	CASSLRDSPDTQYF	TGTGCCAGCAGCCTCCGGGATTCGCCAGATACGCAGTATTTT
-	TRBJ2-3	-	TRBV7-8	CASSLVSGSTDTQYF	TGTGCCAGCAGCTTAGTGTCAGGAAGCACAGATACGCAGTATTTT
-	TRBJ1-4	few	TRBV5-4	CASSLALRDEAEKLFF	TGTGCCAGCAGCTTGGCCCTCAGGGATGAGGCTGAAAAACTGTTTTTT
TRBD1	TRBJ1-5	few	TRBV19	CASSIRTGLGNQPQHF	TGTGCCAGTAGTATCCGGACAGGGTTGGGCAATCAGCCCCAGCATTTT
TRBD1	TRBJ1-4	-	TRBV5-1	CASSLIGTDDEKLFF	TGCGCCAGCAGCTTAATCGGGACAGATGACGAAAAACTGTTTTTT
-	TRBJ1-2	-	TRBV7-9	CASSLPLGGLPYGYTF	TGTGCCAGCAGCTTACCGCTCGGTGGGCTGCCCTATGGCTACACCTTC
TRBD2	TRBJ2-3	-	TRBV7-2	CASSPEAGYTDTQYF	TGTGCCAGCAGCCCGGAAGCGGGGTACACAGATACGCAGTATTTT
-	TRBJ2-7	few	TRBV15	CATSTTPDSQEQYF	TGTGCCACCAGCACCACCCCGGACTCGCAGGAGCAGTACTTC
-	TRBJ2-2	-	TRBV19	CASSLQGPGELFF	TGTGCCAGTAGTCTTCAGGGTCCCGGGGAGCTGTTTTTT
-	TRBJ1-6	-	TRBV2	CASSERWDSPLHF	TGTGCCAGCAGTGAAAGATGGGACTCACCCCTCCACTTT
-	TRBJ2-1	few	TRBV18	CASSLSSYNEQFF	TGTGCCAGCTCCCTTAGCTCCTACAATGAGCAGTTCTTC
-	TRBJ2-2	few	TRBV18	CASSPREDTGELFF	TGTGCCAGCTCACCAAGGGAAGATACCGGGGAGCTGTTTTTT
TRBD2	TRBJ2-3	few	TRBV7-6	CASRETSGGATTQYF	TGTGCCAGCAGGGAAACTAGCGGGGGGGCCACTACGCAGTATTTT
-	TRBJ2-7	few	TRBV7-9	CASSSSPGYEQYF	TGTGCCAGCAGCTCCTCGCCCGGTTACGAGCAGTACTTC
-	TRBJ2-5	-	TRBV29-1	CSVEDRYKTVQETQYF	TGCAGCGTTGAAGATCGTTATAAGACAGTTCAGGAGACCCAGTACTTC
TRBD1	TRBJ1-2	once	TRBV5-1	CASSLRGLTSGYTF	TGCGCCAGCAGCCTAAGGGGGCTTACCAGCGGCTACACCTTC
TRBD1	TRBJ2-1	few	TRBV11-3	CASSLNRGNEQFF	TGTGCCAGCAGCTTAAACAGGGGGAATGAGCAGTTCTTC
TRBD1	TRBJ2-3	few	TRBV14	CASSQAGGPDTQYF	TGTGCCAGCAGCCAAGCAGGGGGCCCAGATACGCAGTATTTT
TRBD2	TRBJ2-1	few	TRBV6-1	CASSESGGHAMNNEQFF	TGTGCCAGCAGTGAAAGCGGGGGGCACGCTATGAACAATGAGCAGTTCTTC
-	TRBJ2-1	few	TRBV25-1	CASSELRVRNNEQFF	TGTGCCAGCAGTGAACTCAGGGTCCGGAACAATGAGCAGTTCTTC
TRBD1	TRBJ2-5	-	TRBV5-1	CASSLQGARETQYF	TGCGCCAGCAGCTTGCAGGGGGCGAGAGAGACCCAGTACTTC
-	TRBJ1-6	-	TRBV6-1	CASTNRFNSPLHF	TGTGCCAGCACTAACCGGTTTAATTCACCCCTCCACTTT
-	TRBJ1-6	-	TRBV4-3	CASSQFHRTLGSPLHF	TGCGCCAGCAGCCAATTTCACAGGACCTTGGGCTCACCCCTCCACTTT
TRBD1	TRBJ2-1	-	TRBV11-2	CASSQGASLSHNEQFF	TGTGCCAGCAGCCAGGGGGCATCTCTCTCCCACAATGAGCAGTTCTTC
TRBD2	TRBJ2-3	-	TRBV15	CATSFKRGADTQYF	TGTGCCACCAGCTTTAAGCGGGGGGCAGATACGCAGTATTTT
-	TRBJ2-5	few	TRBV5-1	CASTRWGFQETQYF	TGCGCCAGCACCCGATGGGGCTTTCAAGAGACCCAGTACTTC
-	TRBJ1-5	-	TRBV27	CASSPREVRQPQHF	TGTGCCAGCAGTCCCCGGGAAGTACGACAGCCCCAGCATTTT
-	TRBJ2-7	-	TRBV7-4	CASSLAPRQAPDSGEQYF	TGTGCCAGCAGCTTAGCACCCCGACAGGCCCCTGATTCGGGCGAGCAGTACTTC
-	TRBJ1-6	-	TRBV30	CAWRGTTDGTIGHSPLHF	TGTGCCTGGAGGGGAACAACTGACGGGACCATCGGTCACTCACCCCTCCACTTT
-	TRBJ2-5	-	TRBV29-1	CSVVKQGWVQETQYF	TGCAGCGTTGTAAAACAGGGATGGGTCCAAGAGACCCAGTACTTC
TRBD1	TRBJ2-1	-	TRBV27	CASSFDRDGNEQFF	TGTGCCAGCAGTTTTGACAGGGATGGCAATGAGCAGTTCTTC
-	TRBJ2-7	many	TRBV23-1	CASSQSEQASYEQYF	TGCGCCAGCAGTCAATCGGAACAGGCCTCCTACGAGCAGTACTTC
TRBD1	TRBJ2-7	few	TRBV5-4	CASSKGAGSYEQYF	TGTGCCAGCAGCAAGGGGGCAGGGAGCTACGAGCAGTACTTC
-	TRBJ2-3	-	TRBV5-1	CASSLDGTSTDTQYF	TGCGCCAGCAGCTTGGACGGGACAAGCACAGATACGCAGTATTTT
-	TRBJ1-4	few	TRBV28	CASSAGNEKLFF	TGTGCCAGTAGCGCTGGGAATGAAAAACTGTTTTTT
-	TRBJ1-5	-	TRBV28	CASSFAGSGQPQHF	TGTGCCAGCAGTTTCGCAGGGTCGGGTCAGCCCCAGCATTTT
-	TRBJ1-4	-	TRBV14	CASSQDELFF	TGTGCCAGCAGCCAAGACGAACTGTTTTTT
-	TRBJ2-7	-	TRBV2	CASSAGHGYEQYF	TGTGCCAGCAGTGCGGGACATGGCTACGAGCAGTACTTC
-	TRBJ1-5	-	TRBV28	CASSPLTGMRSSNQPQHF	TGTGCCAGCAGTCCCCTGACAGGAATGAGATCGAGCAATCAGCCCCAGCATTTT
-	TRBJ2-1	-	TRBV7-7	CASSSKLAPAYNEQFF	TGTGCTAGCAGCTCCAAGCTAGCGCCTGCCTACAATGAGCAGTTCTTC
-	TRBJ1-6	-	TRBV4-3	CASSQDTNSPLHF	TGCGCCAGCAGCCAAGATACGAATTCACCCCTCCACTTT
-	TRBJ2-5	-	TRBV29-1	CSAYTVQETQYF	TGCAGCGCGTACACAGTACAAGAGACCCAGTACTTC
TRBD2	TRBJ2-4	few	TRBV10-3	CAISDASGGAGSIQYF	TGTGCCATCAGTGATGCCAGCGGGGGGGCCGGGAGCATTCAGTACTTC
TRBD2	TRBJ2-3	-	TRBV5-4	CASSPVRLAVSTDTQYF	TGTGCCAGCAGCCCCGTGAGGCTAGCGGTTAGCACAGATACGCAGTATTTT